One and the same sample provided the 13 T cell receptor beta chains below, sequenced in a study of blood T cell repertoires in COVID-19. Sequenced by immunoSEQ multiplex PCR; TCRdb stores in-frame clones only, minus some. This table holds under 250,000 clones, roughly 81% found once. Sequences were obtained from peripheral blood. The receptors originated from a man in his fifties with acute or convalescent COVID-19.

The V and J genes are TRBV5-5 and TRBJ2-1; a weak D match, TRBD2 (6 bases). Trimming pared 0 bases from V and 0 bases from J, leaving 10 bases between. Germline loops: CDR1 SGHKS, CDR2 YYEKEE (reference sequence). The CDR3 spans 16 residues. In DNA, the CDR3 is TGTGCCAGCAGCTTGGATCCGGGAGCCTCCTACAATGAGCAGTTCTTC. As protein: CASSLDPGASYNEQFF.

As concerns this clone: The same CDR3 can be traced to other DNA sequences in this sample. The rearrangement uses TRBV6-5 and TRBJ2-7; 10 bases align to TRBD1. This CDR3 spans 15 amino acids. The V and J ends lost 0 bases and 2 bases, in that order; junction bases with no gene match: 1. CDR1 and CDR2 from the germline V gene are MNHEY and SVGAGI. In DNA form, the CDR3 reads TGTGCCAGCAGTTACTCAGGACAGGGGGCCTACGAGCAGTACTTC. It translates to CASSYSGQGAYEQYF.

This chain uses TRBV5-5 with TRBJ2-7; D is perhaps TRBD2 (6 bases). This CDR3 region has 14 residues. V lost 3 bases and J 0 bases, leaving 10 bases between the germline ends. CDR1 is SGHKS and CDR2 is YYEKEE in the germline V gene (reference sequence). The CDR3 sequence is CASSYGLSSYEQYF. The DNA for the CDR3 is TGTGCCAGCAGCTACGGACTAAGCTCCTACGAGCAGTACTTC.

The V gene is TRBV7-3, the J gene TRBJ2-1; maybe TRBD2 (6 bases). The CDR3 runs 13 residues. Germline loops: CDR1 SGHTA, CDR2 FQGTGA. Trimming left V 5 bases short and J 6 bases short, with 11 bases between. CDR3 nucleotide sequence: TGTGCCAGCAGCCCCGGACTAACCAATGAGCAGTTCTTC. This codes for CASSPGLTNEQFF.

The CDR3 reads CASSHPGAGVITGELFF. For the CDR3, the DNA is TGCGCCAGCAGCCACCCTGGAGCGGGAGTCATTACCGGGGAGCTGTTTTTT. The rearrangement joins TRBV4-1 to TRBJ2-2; 8 nucleotides line up with TRBD2. The CDR3 has 17 amino acids. The junction had 11 bases not matched to a gene; V was cut back by 3 bases and J by 5 bases. Germline V gene data show CDR1 as MGHRA and CDR2 as YSYEKL.

This sequence joins TRBV7-2 and TRBJ2-1; TRBD1 aligns across 10 bases. Germline CDR1 is SGHTA and CDR2 is FQGNSA. V trimming: 8 bases; J trimming: 9 bases; junction bases outside the gene matches: 10. This CDR3 spans 14 amino acids. Written as DNA, the CDR3 is TGTGCCAGCTCCGGGACAGGGGCATGGGGTGAGCAGTTCTTC. It specifies CASSGTGAWGEQFF.

V gene TRBV24-1 combines with J gene TRBJ1-2; D perhaps matches TRBD1 (5 bases). The CDR3 totals 13 residues. Germline V gives CDR1 KGHDR, CDR2 SFDVKD. V was clipped by 6 bases and J by 4 bases, with 11 bases between them. In DNA form, the CDR3 reads TGTGCCACCAGTCCAGGGCCGGCCTATGGCTACACCTTC. Translating it yields CATSPGPAYGYTF.

In its sample, this clone was seen a few times. The chain joins TRBV2 to TRBJ2-7; 12 positions agree with TRBD2. CDR3 size: 17 residues. Germline V gene data show CDR1 as SNHLY and CDR2 as FYNNEI. Germline trimming cut 6 bases from V and 0 bases from J; bases unmatched to any gene: 9. CDR3: CASRTGGLAGTSYEQYF. The DNA for the CDR3 is TGTGCCAGCAGGACAGGTGGACTAGCGGGAACCTCCTACGAGCAGTACTTC.

The rearrangement uses TRBV5-8 and TRBJ1-4; possible D gene TRBD1, 6 bases. Germline V lookup: CDR1 SGHTS, CDR2 YDEGEE. V gave up 2 bases and J gave up 8 bases, with 16 bases separating them. The CDR3 loop spans 15 amino acids. Here the CDR3 reads CASSFGGGQGEKLFF. In DNA form, the CDR3 reads TGTGCCAGCAGCTTCGGCGGGGGGCAAGGGGAAAAACTGTTTTTT.

The rearrangement links TRBV6-1 to TRBJ2-1; 13 bases match TRBD2. Germline loops: CDR1 MNHNS, CDR2 SASEGT. The V gene end was trimmed by 4 bases and the J gene end by 0 bases; junction bases not matched to a gene: 0. This CDR3 region has 16 residues. The CDR3 loop reads CASSGTSGSSYNEQFF. CDR3 bases: TGTGCCAGCAGTGGGACTAGCGGGAGCTCCTACAATGAGCAGTTCTTC.

The rearrangement joins TRBV19 to TRBJ1-5; D unresolved. Trimming cost V 5 bases and J 5 bases, with 19 bases left between them. CDR3 length: 16 residues. Germline values: CDR1 LNHDA, CDR2 SQIVND (reference sequence). In DNA form, the CDR3 reads TGTGCCAGTAGTTTCCTAAGGGCGGCCGGGGATCAGCCCCAGCATTTT. Translated, it gives CASSFLRAAGDQPQHF.

This chain links TRBV6-4 with TRBJ2-3; maybe TRBD2 (5 bases). Trimming cost V 5 bases and J 1 base, with 10 bases left between them. Germline CDR1 is MRHNA and CDR2 is SNTAGT. The CDR3 extends over 14 amino acids. CDR3 DNA: TGTGCCAGCAGTCTCCTAGCTGGCACAGATACGCAGTATTTT. It specifies CASSLLAGTDTQYF.

The chain recombines TRBV3-1 (or the pseudogene TRBV3-2) with TRBJ2-5; 11 positions match TRBD1. This CDR3 is built from 18 residues. Germline loops: CDR1 LGHDT, CDR2 YNNKEL (reference sequence). With V trimmed by 1 base and J by 1 base, 8 bases remained unmatched. The CDR3 region has the DNA TGTGCCAGCAGCCAAGCTCAAGGACAGGGGGCTGGCCAAGAGACCCAGTACTTC. This translates into CASSQAQGQGAGQETQYF.